A single sample is the source of the 21 T cell receptor beta chains below, sequenced in a study of cytomegalovirus exposure and HLA in healthy donors. Primers for the PCR totalled 60 Vbeta and 13 Jbeta. The protocol was immunoSEQ multiplex PCR, while the TCRdb copy is restricted to in-frame clones and leaves out a portion. The sample has about 140,000 clones; around 72% are singletons. The sequenced sample was PBMCs. These receptors originate from a man between 45 and 60 years old in good health and CMV-seropositive.

This chain connects TRBV21-1 to TRBJ2-7; the table's D gene call, TRBD2, was not cross checked with the DNA. TRBV21-1 is tagged as a pseudogene. This CDR3 contains 15 residues. CDR3 residues: CASPSRTSVSYEQYF. The CDR3 DNA reads as TGTGCCAGCCCCTCCCGGACTAGCGTCTCCTACGAGCAGTACTTC.

The chain couples TRBV6-6 to TRBJ2-3; D may be TRBD2 (5 bases). The germline CDR1 and CDR2 sequences are MNHNY and SVGAGI (reference sequence). CDR3 length equals 14 residues. Between the trimmed V and J ends, which lost 6 bases and 6 bases, there was a span of 16 bases. The CDR3 is CASSPRGPPDTQYF. In DNA form, the CDR3 reads TGTGCCAGCAGCCCTCGAGGGCCTCCCGATACGCAGTATTTT.

The rearrangement joins TRBV18 to TRBJ1-1; D is uncertain. Trimming removed 3 bases at V and 6 bases at J, with 11 bases between. Germline V gene sequence: CDR1 KGHSH, CDR2 LQKENI. The CDR3 totals 13 residues. CDR3 sequence: CASSPMLDSEAFF. DNA of the CDR3: TGTGCCAGCTCACCCATGTTGGACTCTGAAGCTTTCTTT.

J is TRBJ1-5 and V is TRBV7-2; TRBD1 agrees at 7 bases. Looked up from germline, CDR1 is SGHTA and CDR2 is FQGNSA. The V gene end was trimmed by 5 bases and the J gene end by 5 bases; junction bases not matched to a gene: 18. The CDR3 extends over 18 amino acids. CDR3 sequence (DNA): TGTGCCAGCAGCACGGTTGGACGAGGGACAGTGGACGATCAGCCCCAGCATTTT. Protein product: CASSTVGRGTVDDQPQHF.

This chain connects TRBV6-6 to TRBJ2-1; 10 positions agree with TRBD1. With V trimmed by 6 bases and J by 2 bases, 4 bases remained unmatched. The CDR3 extends over 15 amino acids. Germline lookup yields CDR1 MNHNY and CDR2 SVGAGI (reference sequence). The CDR3, as DNA: TGTGCCAGCAGAGCGGGACAGGGGACCTACAATGAGCAGTTCTTC. Its protein is CASRAGQGTYNEQFF.

This chain connects TRBV7-9 to TRBJ2-2; TRBD2 matches at 7 bases. The CDR3 totals 15 residues. V lost 6 bases and J lost 4; bases outside the gene matches: 8. Looked up from germline, CDR1 is SEHNR and CDR2 is FQNEAQ (reference sequence). The CDR3 nucleotides read TGTGCCAGCAGACCTGAGCGGGGATTCACCGGGGAGCTGTTTTTT. It specifies CASRPERGFTGELFF.

The V call is TRBV6-5, the J call TRBJ1-1, with D perhaps matching TRBD1 (6 bases). Germline values: CDR1 MNHEY, CDR2 SVGAGI. The CDR3 has 13 residues. The V end lost 6 bases, the J end lost 0 bases, and 8 bases lay between the germline ends. The CDR3 nucleotides read TGTGCCAGCAGCCGGACAGTGAACACTGAAGCTTTCTTT. Translating it yields CASSRTVNTEAFF.

The chain recombines TRBV29-1 with TRBJ2-3, with 9 bases aligning to TRBD2. CDR1 SQVTM and CDR2 ANQGSEA come from the germline V gene. The CDR3 has 14 amino acids. The trim removed 3 bases at V and 6 bases at J, leaving 7 bases unmatched. The CDR3 coding sequence is TGCAGCGTTGAGGCTAGCGGGATTCTCGATACGCAGTATTTT. Protein: CSVEASGILDTQYF.

The genes are TRBV7-2 and TRBJ2-3; TRBD2 matches 8 bases. V was pared by 1 base and J by 2 bases, with 5 bases of the junction left unmatched. Germline CDR1 SGHTA, CDR2 FQGNSA. This CDR3 is built from 16 residues. CDR3 residues: CASSLGAGANTDTQYF. The CDR3, as DNA: TGTGCCAGCAGCTTAGGAGCGGGGGCCAACACAGATACGCAGTATTTT.

V usage is TRBV6-5 and J usage is TRBJ1-1; TRBD1 might be the D (5 bases). Trimming removed 6 bases at V and 1 base at J, with 12 bases between. The CDR3 runs to 14 residues. Germline lookup yields CDR1 MNHEY and CDR2 SVGAGI. The chain's CDR3 is CASSYDRKNTEAFF. The CDR3 coding sequence is TGTGCCAGCAGCTATGACAGAAAGAACACTGAAGCTTTCTTT.

As regards this clone: Other nucleotide sequences in the sample specify the same CDR3. The chain carries TRBV7-6 and TRBJ1-1; D gene unclear. The CDR3 extends over 13 amino acids. V was trimmed by 1 base and J by 1 base, leaving 4 bases between them. The germline V gene has CDR1 SGHVS and CDR2 FNYEAQ. CDR3 protein: CASSLVRNTEAFF. In nucleotides, the CDR3 is TGTGCCAGCAGCTTAGTTAGGAACACTGAAGCTTTCTTT.

The V call is TRBV19, the J call TRBJ2-1, with TRBD2 matching over 11 bases. The CDR3 has 15 residues. V lost 5 bases and J lost 4; bases outside the gene matches: 4. Looked up from germline, CDR1 is LNHDA and CDR2 is SQIVND (reference sequence). CDR3 sequence (DNA): TGTGCCAGTAGTGAAACTAGCGGGAGTTACAATGAGCAGTTCTTC. Amino acids: CASSETSGSYNEQFF.

This chain links TRBV19 with TRBJ1-5, with a tentative D call TRBD1 (5 bases). Germline lookup yields CDR1 LNHDA and CDR2 SQIVND (reference sequence). V was pared by 4 bases and J by 11 bases, with 21 bases between. The CDR3 has 15 residues. The CDR3 loop reads CASSTLTSTGGSQHF. In nucleotides, the CDR3 is TGTGCCAGTAGTACGCTCACTTCGACGGGGGGGTCCCAGCATTTT.

The chain couples TRBV5-4 to TRBJ2-3; TRBD2 is a possible D gene (6 bases). CDR1 SGHNT and CDR2 YYREEE come from the germline V gene (reference sequence). The CDR3 length is 16 residues. Trimming removed 4 bases at V and 3 bases at J, with 18 bases between. CDR3 in amino acids: CASSPFRGRSTDTQYF. DNA of the CDR3: TGTGCCAGCAGCCCGTTCCGTGGGAGGAGTACAGATACGCAGTATTTT.

V and J are TRBV19 and TRBJ1-2, with D possibly being TRBD1 (5 bases). The CDR3 totals 16 residues. With 4 bases removed from V and 4 bases from J, the gap between germline ends came to 19 bases. Germline loops: CDR1 LNHDA, CDR2 SQIVND (reference sequence). The CDR3 nucleotides are TGTGCCAGTAGTACTTCCCCTAGACAAGGGGCCTATGGCTACACCTTC. Translated: CASSTSPRQGAYGYTF.

The count of this clone is one. The chain uses TRBV5-4 and TRBJ1-2; 7 bases are a match to TRBD1. This CDR3 comprises 14 residues. Per the germline V gene, CDR1 is SGHNT and CDR2 is YYREEE (reference sequence). V gave up 4 bases and J gave up 2 bases; unmatched junction bases: 5. CDR3: CASSLSGQNYGYTF. The CDR3 DNA sequence: TGTGCCAGCAGCCTCTCGGGACAGAACTATGGCTACACCTTC.

The J gene is TRBJ2-7, the V gene TRBV19; D uncertain. V was pared by 3 bases and J by 2 bases, with 8 bases between. The CDR3 is made up of 13 amino acids. The germline V gene has CDR1 LNHDA and CDR2 SQIVND (reference sequence). As DNA, the CDR3 is TGTGCCAGTAGTATGTCACTTCCCTACGAGCAGTACTTC. Translating it yields CASSMSLPYEQYF.

This sequence joins TRBV19 and TRBJ2-1, with 10 bases that match TRBD1. J was trimmed by 8 bases and V by 3 bases; bases with no gene match: 7. This CDR3 comprises 15 residues. Per the germline V gene, CDR1 is LNHDA and CDR2 is SQIVND (reference sequence). Here the CDR3 reads CASSIWDRGFDEQFF. For the CDR3, the DNA is TGTGCCAGTAGTATTTGGGACAGGGGATTCGATGAGCAGTTCTTC. The full variable domain, in which reference TRBV19 and TRBJ2-1 provide the parts outside the CDR3, is DGGITQSPKYLFRKEGQNVTLSCEQNLNHDAMYWYRQDPGQGLRLIYYSQIVNDFQKGDIAEGYSVSREKKESFPLTVTSAQKNPTAFYLCASSIWDRGFDEQFFGPGTRLTVL.

The rearrangement joins TRBV19 to TRBJ1-2; 7 positions match TRBD1. Germline V gene sequence: CDR1 LNHDA, CDR2 SQIVND (reference sequence). CDR3 size: 15 residues. J was trimmed by 4 bases and V by 6 bases; bases with no gene match: 11. CDR3 sequence reads: CASRTNTGQTYGYTF. As DNA, the CDR3 is TGTGCCAGTAGAACTAACACGGGACAGACCTATGGCTACACCTTC. Supplemented by reference TRBV19 and TRBJ1-2, the full variable domain reads DGGITQSPKYLFRKEGQNVTLSCEQNLNHDAMYWYRQDPGQGLRLIYYSQIVNDFQKGDIAEGYSVSREKKESFPLTVTSAQKNPTAFYLCASRTNTGQTYGYTFGSGTRLTVV.

This clone was observed a single time. The chain uses TRBV14 and TRBJ1-1; the D gene is possibly TRBD1 (6 bases). Germline CDR1 reads SGHDN; CDR2 reads FVKESK. Trimming shortened V by 3 bases and J by 4 bases, and 15 bases separated the two germline ends. The CDR3 runs 15 residues. The CDR3 protein is CASSQVTGKGTEAFF. CDR3 in DNA: TGTGCCAGCAGCCAGGTAACAGGGAAAGGCACTGAAGCTTTCTTT.

The V and J genes are TRBV11-2 and TRBJ1-1, with a weak D call TRBD1 (6 bases). Trimming shortened V by 0 bases and J by 1 base, and 9 bases separated the two germline ends. There are 15 residues in the CDR3. From germline, CDR1 is SGHAT and CDR2 FQNNGV. In DNA form, the CDR3 reads TGTGCCAGCAGCTTAGATGGGGGCGCGAACACTGAAGCTTTCTTT. Translated, it gives CASSLDGGANTEAFF.